This T cell receptor beta chain was retrieved from a study of cytomegalovirus exposure and HLA in healthy donors. Across the study: Drawn from HLA-typed donors, roughly 87 million unique TCRs were held in an early data release. Broader study findings: CMV serostatus was the sole immune exposure data available. TCR beta V segments were, for the most part, productive about 87% or about 30% of the time in an earlier analysis.

The donors gave bone marrow, and they were healthy. This clone was recorded a few times. Its antigen is still unknown. 60 Vbeta and 13 Jbeta primers were used in PCR. Profiling relied on immunoSEQ multiplex PCR, and the TCRdb table lists in-frame clones only, not all of them. Of 220,000 or so clones listed, around 75% are singletons. The germline CDR1 and CDR2 sequences are SQVTM and ANQGSEA. V shed 6 bases, J shed 4 bases, and the junction held 7 bases outside the gene matches. The CDR3 totals 13 residues. This TCR derives from a woman under 40 in good health and CMV-seronegative. The genes are TRBV29-1 and TRBJ2-5, with 8 bases lining up with TRBD1. The sample comprised PBMCs. The CDR3 coding sequence is TGCAGCGTCGCGGGACAGGTCGGAGAGACCCAGTACTTC. Amino acids: CSVAGQVGETQYF.